This T cell receptor (beta chain) was sequenced during a study of shared T cell receptors in the human thymus. Germline V gene sequence: CDR1 GTSNPN, CDR2 SVGIG (reference sequence). V lost 0 bases and J lost 2, with 17 bases in between. The CDR3 contains 16 residues. The data were produced by immunoSEQ multiplex PCR, yet TCRdb's version contains in-frame clones alone and is incomplete. The table lists hundreds of thousands of clones, approximately 87% of them singletons, with 0.0085% to 0.012% in the top ten. The same data also contributed to another study, on human thymus T cells. That work adds: Thymic samples were excised during corrective heart operations. Repertoires sampled from thymus and blood appeared biased in V and J gene usage.

This receptor was identified in a boy in the first two years of life with a congenital heart defect. The V and J genes are TRBV30 and TRBJ2-7, with D perhaps TRBD2 (5 bases). The sample taken for sequencing was thymocytes. The CDR3 nucleotides are TGTGCCTGGAGTGTTGAAGGCGGGTTTGCCCCCTACGAGCAGTACTTC. It codes for CAWSVEGGFAPYEQYF.